Listed below are T cell receptor beta chains from one sample, sequenced in a study of T cells in Graves' hyperthyroidism and ophthalmopathy. TCRdb reprocessed the multiplex PCR reads via MiXCR and lists one record per CDR3 protein. The repertoire holds approximately 720,000 distinct CDR3 sequences, with 15% to 20% as singletons. Sequencing used blood. The receptors derive from a woman between 45 and 65 years old with Graves' hyperthyroidism that later progressed to Graves' ophthalmopathy. Each CDR3 is given with its conserved first and last residue. D genes are given only for firm matches. The size entry is marked missing in some rows and otherwise reads once, few, many or a size class.

v_call	d_call	clone_size	j_call	cdr3_nt	cdr3_aa
TRBV10-2	-	few	TRBJ1-5	TGCGCCAGCAGTGAGTCCCCCGGAAAGCATCAGCCCCAGCATTTT	CASSESPGKHQPQHF
TRBV18	TRBD1	many	TRBJ1-5	TGTGCCAGCTCACCTAACCCGGGACAGGGAAGTATGGATCAGCCCCAGCATTTT	CASSPNPGQGSMDQPQHF
TRBV5-1	-	few	TRBJ1-2	TGCGCCAGCAGCGGTCAGTCGCGGGGCTACACCTTC	CASSGQSRGYTF
TRBV4-1	-	-	TRBJ1-1	TGCGCCAGCAGCCAGCTACAGGGTGTCCGACAAGCGAACACTGAAGCTTTCTTT	CASSQLQGVRQANTEAFF
TRBV6-1	TRBD1	many	TRBJ2-7	TGTGCCAGCGTCGAGAGACAGGGCTCCTACGAGCAGTACTTC	CASVERQGSYEQYF
TRBV7-3	-	few	TRBJ2-3	TGTGCCAGCAGCCGCCACCCGGGGAGCGGCACAGATACGCAGTATTTT	CASSRHPGSGTDTQYF
TRBV6-1	-	few	TRBJ1-5	TGTGTCAGCAGTGAAATGACTGGAGGACACAGGGTTGGACAGCCCCAGCATTTT	CVSSEMTGGHRVGQPQHF
TRBV9	-	-	TRBJ2-3	TGTGCCAGCAGCGTTGGAGTGGGCTTCACAGATACGCAGTATTTT	CASSVGVGFTDTQYF
TRBV7-9	-	-	TRBJ1-4	TGTGCCAGCAGCTTAGGGGGGGCAGATGAAAAACTGTTTTTT	CASSLGGADEKLFF
TRBV29-1	-	-	TRBJ2-7	TGCAGCGTAAGAGGGGACGCCTACGAGCAGTACTTC	CSVRGDAYEQYF
TRBV11-2	TRBD1	many	TRBJ1-1	TGTGCCAGCAGAGAGGGGGCTTTGAACACTGAAGCTTTCTTT	CASREGALNTEAFF
TRBV12-3/TRBV12-4	-	many	TRBJ1-1	TGTGCCAGCAGTTTGGCGGGGGGCCTTATGAACACTGAAGCTTTCTTT	CASSLAGGLMNTEAFF
TRBV20-1	TRBD1	-	TRBJ2-7	TGCAGTGCTACCATGACAGGGGGCCGGATCAAATACGAGCAGTACTTC	CSATMTGGRIKYEQYF
TRBV11-2	TRBD1	many	TRBJ1-4	TGTGCCAGCAGCTTGCGGTGGACAGGGCGGGAAAAACTGTTTTTT	CASSLRWTGREKLFF
TRBV12-3/TRBV12-4	TRBD1	few	TRBJ1-2	TGTGCCAGCAGACCGCGACAGGGTAACTATGGCTACACCTTC	CASRPRQGNYGYTF
TRBV6-2/TRBV6-3	-	once	TRBJ2-7	TGTGCCAGCAGCTCTACAGGACGCGAGCAGTACTTC	CASSSTGREQYF
TRBV27	TRBD1	many	TRBJ2-5	TGTGCCAGCAGTTCCTCGATCGGGACAGGGAGGGAGACCCAGTACTTC	CASSSSIGTGRETQYF
TRBV5-1	TRBD1	many	TRBJ1-1	TGCGCCAGCAGCCAACAGGGGATGAACACTGAAGCTTTCTTT	CASSQQGMNTEAFF
TRBV9	TRBD1	-	TRBJ1-2	TGTGCCAGCAGCGCTCCCATTGGGACAGGGTATTTATATGGCTACACCTTC	CASSAPIGTGYLYGYTF
TRBV5-4	-	few	TRBJ1-4	TGTGCCAGCAGCCGGGAAGTCACTAATGAAAAACTGTTTTTT	CASSREVTNEKLFF
TRBV19	TRBD1	few	TRBJ1-5	TGTGCCAGTAGTATTCAGGGGGCGCGGGGCAATCAGCCCCAGCATTTT	CASSIQGARGNQPQHF
TRBV6-1	TRBD1	many	TRBJ2-2	TGTGCCAGCAGTGATATAAGTGTTTTGGGACAGGGGGCAATCAACGGGGAGCTGTTTTTT	CASSDISVLGQGAINGELFF
TRBV5-1	TRBD1	many	TRBJ1-2	TGCGCCAGCAGCTCGACAGGGAATCGGCGCGATGGCTACACCTTC	CASSSTGNRRDGYTF
TRBV19	-	-	TRBJ2-7	TGTGCCAGTAGTATGACAGATTTCTCCTACGAGCAGTACTTC	CASSMTDFSYEQYF
TRBV13	-	many	TRBJ2-7	TGTGCCAGCAGCGACGGTCCCTACGAGCAGTACTTC	CASSDGPYEQYF
TRBV30	-	many	TRBJ1-5	TGTGCCTGGAGTGGGGACCCCAATCAGCCCCAGCATTTT	CAWSGDPNQPQHF
TRBV3-1	TRBD1	-	TRBJ1-4	TGTGCCAGCAGCCAAGAGCTGGGGACAGAGACTAATGAAAAACTGTTTTTT	CASSQELGTETNEKLFF
TRBV5-1	TRBD1	many	TRBJ1-2	TGCGCCAGCAGCTCAGGACAGGGTTACTATGGCTACACCTTC	CASSSGQGYYGYTF
TRBV19	TRBD1	-	TRBJ1-5	TGTGCCAGTAGCCCGGACAGGGTTCGGTTTGTAGGCAATCAGCCCCAGCATTTT	CASSPDRVRFVGNQPQHF
TRBV11-2	TRBD2	-	TRBJ2-7	TGTGCCAGCTCCCTGGGGGTGAGACTAGCACGCTCCTACGAGCAGTACTTC	CASSLGVRLARSYEQYF
TRBV19	TRBD2	-	TRBJ2-2	TGTGCCAGCAGATCCGGGACTAGCGGGGCGAACACCGGGGAGCTGTTTTTT	CASRSGTSGANTGELFF
TRBV11-1	TRBD2	many	TRBJ2-1	TGTGCCAGCAGCTTGGAGCGGGGGCCCCACAATGAGCAGTTCTTC	CASSLERGPHNEQFF
TRBV20-1	TRBD1	many	TRBJ2-6	TGCAGTGGTGAGACAGGGACCGGGGCCAACGTCCTGACTTTC	CSGETGTGANVLTF
TRBV14	TRBD1	many	TRBJ1-2	TGTGCCAGCAGCCAAGAAGGACAGGGAGATGCCTATGGCTACACCTTC	CASSQEGQGDAYGYTF
TRBV6-2/TRBV6-3	TRBD1	-	TRBJ1-6	TGTGCCAGCAGTTACTCAGGGACAGGTTCACCCCTCCACTTT	CASSYSGTGSPLHF
TRBV29-1	-	-	TRBJ2-2	TGCAGCGTTCCGGACGGAGACAACACCGGGGAGCTGTTTTTT	CSVPDGDNTGELFF
TRBV27	-	few	TRBJ2-3	TGTGCCACCCAGGTGGGGGAGGATACGCAGTATTTT	CATQVGEDTQYF
TRBV29-1	TRBD1	few	TRBJ2-1	TGCAGCGCCCGGGACAGCGCTGACAATGAGCAGTTCTTC	CSARDSADNEQFF
TRBV6-1	-	-	TRBJ2-5	TGTGCCAGCAGTCGAACCGGGACAAAACAAGAGACCCAGTACTTC	CASSRTGTKQETQYF
TRBV5-4	TRBD1	-	TRBJ1-1	TGTGCCAGCAGCTTGGGGACAGGGCGGGCAGCTTTCTTT	CASSLGTGRAAFF
TRBV6-1	-	few	TRBJ2-1	TGTGCCAGCCAAACCGGGACGCAATGGCTGAATGAGCAGTTCTTC	CASQTGTQWLNEQFF
TRBV12-3/TRBV12-4	-	many	TRBJ1-1	TGTGCCAGCAGTTTCCGCGGCAGGGACACTGAAGCTTTCTTT	CASSFRGRDTEAFF
TRBV19	-	-	TRBJ1-1	TGTGCCAGTAGTATCCAGGGGAAATTTAACACTGAAGCTTTCTTT	CASSIQGKFNTEAFF
TRBV6-2/TRBV6-3	TRBD2	few	TRBJ2-7	TGTGCCAGCACCAAAGTAGCGGGGTCCTACGAGCAGTACTTC	CASTKVAGSYEQYF
TRBV10-3	TRBD1	-	TRBJ1-2	TGTGCCATCAGCACCGGGACAGGGCTCGGCTATGGCTACACCTTC	CAISTGTGLGYGYTF
TRBV28	TRBD1	-	TRBJ1-5	TGTGCCAGCAGTGTCACAGGGGATTTGGGCAATCAGCCCCAGCATTTT	CASSVTGDLGNQPQHF
TRBV7-2	-	-	TRBJ1-4	TGTGCCAGCAGCTTCAGCGTAAATGAAAAACTGTTTTTT	CASSFSVNEKLFF
TRBV12-3/TRBV12-4	-	many	TRBJ1-5	TGTGCCAGCAGCCCGGGCGGGACACCCCAGCATTTT	CASSPGGTPQHF
TRBV27	-	once	TRBJ1-3	TGTGCCAGCAGCCAATCCGCCTCAGGAGAAAACACCATATATTTT	CASSQSASGENTIYF
TRBV7-3	TRBD2	many	TRBJ2-1	TGTGCCAGCAGCATCGGGGGAGCTAGCGGGGTCAATGAGCAGTTCTTC	CASSIGGASGVNEQFF
TRBV12-3/TRBV12-4	-	many	TRBJ2-1	TGTGCCAGCAGTTTAGGGGCAGGGGTGGGGGAGCAGTTCTTC	CASSLGAGVGEQFF
TRBV18	-	-	TRBJ2-1	TGTGCCAGCTCACCATATCCAGGGGAGCTAAGTGAGCAGTTCTTC	CASSPYPGELSEQFF
TRBV15	-	-	TRBJ1-1	TGTGCCACCAGCAGAGATCGGGCAGGGAACACTGAAGCTTTCTTT	CATSRDRAGNTEAFF
TRBV5-1	-	many	TRBJ1-2	TGCGCCAGCAGCTTGGCCTCAAGGGAAGGAGGCTACACCTTC	CASSLASREGGYTF
TRBV27	-	many	TRBJ1-2	TGTGCCAGCAGGACCATGGGGGGGCGGAACTATGGCTACACCTTC	CASRTMGGRNYGYTF
TRBV3-1	TRBD2	-	TRBJ2-2	TGTGCCAGCAGCCAAGATGTCCTAGCGGGGGGTCTAGGGGAGCTGTTTTTT	CASSQDVLAGGLGELFF
TRBV4-2	-	-	TRBJ2-2	TGTGCCAGCAGCCAAGGGTCGGAAGAGCTGTTTTTT	CASSQGSEELFF